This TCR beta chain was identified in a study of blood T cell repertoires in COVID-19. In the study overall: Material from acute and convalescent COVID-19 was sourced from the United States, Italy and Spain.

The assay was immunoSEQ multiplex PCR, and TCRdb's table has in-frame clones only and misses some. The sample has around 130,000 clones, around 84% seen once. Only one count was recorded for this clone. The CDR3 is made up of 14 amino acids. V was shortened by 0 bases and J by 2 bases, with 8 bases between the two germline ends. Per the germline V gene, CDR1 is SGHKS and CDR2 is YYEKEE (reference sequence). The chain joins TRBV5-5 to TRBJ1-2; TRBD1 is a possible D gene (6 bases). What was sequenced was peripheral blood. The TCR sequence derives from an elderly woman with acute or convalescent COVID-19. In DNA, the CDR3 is TGTGCCAGCAGCTTGGCGGGACAAAACTATGGCTACACCTTC. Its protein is CASSLAGQNYGYTF.